These T cell receptor beta chains were read from a single sample in a study of T-cell reconstitution after alpha-beta-depleted transplantation in children. TCRdb used MiXCR to reprocess the PCR reads, holding one entry per CDR3 protein. Of hundreds of thousands of distinct CDR3 sequences listed, roughly 14% are singletons. Specimen: PBMCs, collected before TCRalphabeta/CD19-depleted stem cell transplant. The receptors were gathered from a girl aged 2-9 years with congenital amegakaryocytic thrombocytopenia, due to receive a stem cell transplant. The conserved cysteine and the conserved F or W are not part of the CDR3 here. D genes are given only for firm matches. A clone size is listed for some rows: how often the clone was seen (once, few, many), or a class if it is expanded.

>TRBJ2-1|.|.|TRBV7-9
ASSLVEVANEQF
>TRBJ2-1|few|TRBD2|TRBV30
AWSNELAGAYNEQF
>TRBJ2-7|.|TRBD2|TRBV7-8
ASSHPLEAGRVYEQY
>TRBJ2-1|many|TRBD2|TRBV20-1
SARFASGSATYNEQF
>TRBJ2-5|.|.|TRBV7-9
ASSSVYGAEQETQY
>TRBJ2-7|many|TRBD1|TRBV12-3/TRBV12-4
ASSRGTGTLEY
>TRBJ2-1|many|TRBD2|TRBV5-1
ASSIREGRGNEQF
>TRBJ2-5|.|.|TRBV12-3/TRBV12-4
ASSPTWPTAETQY
>TRBJ2-1|few|TRBD2|TRBV25-1
ASSGILAGSYNEQF
>TRBJ2-7|many|.|TRBV28
ASSTPGSYYEQY
>TRBJ2-1|.|.|TRBV7-4
ANSTGNYNEQF
>TRBJ2-3|many|TRBD2|TRBV20-1
SATTGTSGTDTQY
>TRBJ2-7|.|TRBD2|TRBV25-1
ASSERASGSLYEQY
>TRBJ2-7|many|.|TRBV20-1
SAAPSHEQY
>TRBJ2-1|.|.|TRBV30
APGDVDEQF
>TRBJ2-5|many|.|TRBV20-1
SAIPFLARGDSETQY